The sequence of this T cell receptor beta chain was determined in a study of blood T cells in healthy people across ages. A word on this clonotype: Its target is unknown.

V was cut by 4 bases and J by 5 bases, with 10 bases left in between. CDR1 and CDR2 (germline): SGHRS, YFSETQ. There are 13 residues in the CDR3. Together with a sample-barcoded 5' primer, a J-beta primer mix was included in a second PCR lasting about 6 to 11 cycles. Samples each returned at least 2.5 million CDR3-containing paired-end reads. TCRdb re-analysed the 5' RACE reads in MiXCR, keeping a single row per CDR3 protein. The data show some 1.7 million distinct CDR3 sequences, under 30% seen once. Whole-study findings and limits: A strong correlation between TCR beta diversity and naive T cell percentage was seen. Among T cells, TCR beta diversity per million cells dropped roughly linearly as age rose.

The sequenced sample was blood. The chain carries TRBV5-1 and TRBJ1-5, with unresolved D. This TCR was sampled from a woman under 40 in good health. CDR3 DNA sequence: TGCGCCAGCAGCCCGGTGGACGATCAGCCCCAGCATTTT. This codes for CASSPVDDQPQHF. Full variable domain (missing parts from reference TRBV5-1 and TRBJ1-5): KAGVTQTPRYLIKTRGQQVTLSCSPISGHRSVSWYQQTPGQGLQFLFEYFSETQRNKGNFPGRFSGRQFSNSRSEMNVSTLELGDSALYLCASSPVDDQPQHFGDGTRLSIL.